One sample yielded the 19 T cell receptor beta chains listed below, sequenced in a study of CD4+ T cells in melanoma. Repertoires were generated with immunoSEQ multiplex PCR, while TCRdb's copy carries only in-frame clones and drops some. The sample shows roughly 150,000 clones, about nine tenths of them seen only once. Source of these receptors: a human donor with melanoma.

This chain uses TRBV9 with TRBJ1-1, with 8 positions matching TRBD1. V lost 0 bases, J lost 5 bases, and 0 bases stayed unmatched. Germline V CDR1 and CDR2: SGDLS, YYNGEE. There are 13 residues in the CDR3. The CDR3 bases are TGTGCCAGCAGCGTAGGGACAGGGACTGAAGCTTTCTTT. This translates into CASSVGTGTEAFF.

The rearrangement joins TRBV11-2 to TRBJ2-2; no firm D call. The CDR3 extends over 17 amino acids. Germline V CDR1 and CDR2: SGHAT, FQNNGV. Trimming removed 1 base at V and 3 bases at J, with 15 bases between. The CDR3 loop reads CASSLVSVRLYTGELFF. DNA for the CDR3: TGTGCCAGCAGCTTAGTTAGTGTTCGGCTCTACACCGGGGAGCTGTTTTTT.

The sample holds one count of this clone. The rearrangement uses TRBV9 and TRBJ2-5; 8 nucleotides match TRBD1. V lost 2 bases, J lost 1 base, and 10 bases stayed unmatched. The CDR3 contains 17 residues. Germline-derived CDR1 and CDR2 are SGDLS and YYNGEE. The CDR3 region is CASSVRPGQEGQETQYF. In nucleotides, the CDR3 is TGTGCCAGCAGCGTCCGACCGGGACAGGAGGGCCAAGAGACCCAGTACTTC.

V usage is TRBV19 and J usage is TRBJ1-2; a possible D gene is TRBD1 (5 bases). Trimming cost V 2 bases and J 4 bases, with 11 bases left between them. This CDR3 region has 14 residues. CDR1 and CDR2 from the germline V gene are LNHDA and SQIVND (reference sequence). CDR3 bases: TGTGCCAGTAGTATATCGACGGGGCTCTATGGCTACACCTTC. It encodes CASSISTGLYGYTF.

This clone was recorded only once. The chain joins TRBV18 to TRBJ2-3, with D perhaps matching TRBD2 (5 bases). Germline V gives CDR1 KGHSH, CDR2 LQKENI. Trimming stripped 3 bases from V and 1 base from J, with 11 bases between. The CDR3 length is 15 residues. For the CDR3, the DNA is TGTGCCAGCTCACCTAATTACGGGGGCACAGATACGCAGTATTTT. This translates into CASSPNYGGTDTQYF. The complete variable domain, with remaining parts taken from reference TRBV18 and TRBJ2-3, reads NAGVMQNPRHLVRRRGQEARLRCSPMKGHSHVYWYRQLPEEGLKFMVYLQKENIIDESGMPKERFSAEFPKEGPSILRIQQVVRGDSAAYFCASSPNYGGTDTQYFGPGTRLTVL.

This chain links TRBV19 with TRBJ1-5; 8 bases align to TRBD1. The germline CDR1 and CDR2 sequences are LNHDA and SQIVND (reference sequence). This CDR3 is 14 amino acids long. The junction had 2 bases not matched to a gene; V was cut back by 1 base and J by 6 bases. The CDR3 bases are TGTGCCAGTAGTATAGGGACAGGGCCTCAGCCCCAGCATTTT. Residues: CASSIGTGPQPQHF.

This chain connects TRBV30 to TRBJ2-5; 8 nucleotides align to TRBD1. Trimming at V came to 2 bases and at J to 7 bases, leaving 12 bases not matched to a gene. The CDR3 covers 15 residues. Germline V lookup: CDR1 GTSNPN, CDR2 SVGIG (reference sequence). The CDR3 bases are TGTGCCTGGAGTCCAGGGGGACAGGTCCTAGGGACCCAGTACTTC. Amino acids: CAWSPGGQVLGTQYF.

CDR3 protein: CASSTPSRARSYNEQFF. The CDR3 DNA sequence: TGTGCCAGCAGTACGCCATCCCGGGCCAGATCTTACAATGAGCAGTTCTTC. This chain uses TRBV27 with TRBJ2-1; no clear D. CDR3 size: 17 residues. The germline gives CDR1 MNHEY, CDR2 SMNVEV (reference sequence). V dropped 5 bases and J dropped 4 bases, with 21 bases sitting between them.

V usage is TRBV11-2 and J usage is TRBJ2-7, with TRBD1 identical over 7 bases. This CDR3 comprises 14 residues. Trimming took 5 bases from V and 8 from J; bases not matched to a gene: 12. Germline-derived CDR1 and CDR2 are SGHAT and FQNNGV. CDR3 loop: CASSTRTGENKQYF. CDR3 bases: TGTGCCAGCAGCACTCGGACAGGCGAAAACAAGCAGTACTTC. Complete variable domain (other parts from reference TRBV11-2 and TRBJ2-7): EAGVAQSPRYKIIEKRQSVAFWCNPISGHATLYWYQQILGQGPKLLIQFQNNGVVDDSQLPKDRFSAERLKGVDSTLKIQPAKLEDSAVYLCASSTRTGENKQYFGPGTRLTVT.

V gene TRBV5-1 combines with J gene TRBJ2-7, with D maybe TRBD1 (6 bases). V lost 5 bases and J 0 bases, leaving 12 bases between the germline ends. The germline V gene has CDR1 SGHRS and CDR2 YFSETQ. The CDR3 loop spans 14 amino acids. CDR3 region: CASRQGRGSYEQYF. The CDR3 DNA reads as TGCGCCAGCAGACAGGGACGGGGCTCCTACGAGCAGTACTTC. Full variable domain (rest looked up from reference TRBV5-1 and TRBJ2-7): KAGVTQTPRYLIKTRGQQVTLSCSPISGHRSVSWYQQTPGQGLQFLFEYFSETQRNKGNFPGRFSGRQFSNSRSEMNVSTLELGDSALYLCASRQGRGSYEQYFGPGTRLTVT.

The chain links TRBV5-1 to TRBJ2-1, with unresolved D. Germline V gives CDR1 SGHRS, CDR2 YFSETQ. Trimming took off 5 bases at V and 4 bases at J, with 19 bases between the two ends. The CDR3 totals 16 residues. CDR3 DNA sequence: TGCGCCAGCAGTAGTTCGAAAACCGGACGGTACAATGAGCAGTTCTTC. This encodes CASSSSKTGRYNEQFF.

This clone was detected only once. This chain joins TRBV13 and TRBJ2-7; weak D call: TRBD2 (5 bases). Germline lookup yields CDR1 PRHDT and CDR2 FYEKMQ (reference sequence). V lost 3 bases and J 7 bases, leaving 16 bases between the germline ends. The CDR3 runs to 14 residues. The CDR3 DNA sequence: TGTGCCAGCAGCTTTCGGAGCGGCCGAGGGGAGCAGTACTTC. Translated: CASSFRSGRGEQYF.

The DNA of the CDR3 is TGCGCCAGCAGGGCGGGGGCGATCCTGAGAAACAATGAGCAGTTCTTC. Its translation is CASRAGAILRNNEQFF. The chain employs TRBV4-1 and TRBJ2-1, with D perhaps TRBD2 (7 bases). The CDR3 extends over 16 amino acids. Trimming cost V 6 bases and J 5 bases, with 20 bases left between them. Germline-derived CDR1 and CDR2 are MGHRA and YSYEKL.

The chain joins TRBV6-5 to TRBJ1-1; unclear D gene. This CDR3 is 13 amino acids long. With 6 bases removed from V and 1 base from J, the gap between germline ends came to 9 bases. Per germline, CDR1 MNHEY and CDR2 SVGAGI. The CDR3 spells CASRGVGNTEAFF. The DNA of the CDR3 is TGTGCCAGCAGGGGTGTTGGGAACACTGAAGCTTTCTTT.

V is TRBV7-9 and J is TRBJ2-3; no clear D gene. From germline, CDR1 is SEHNR and CDR2 FQNEAQ (reference sequence). The CDR3 length is 12 residues. V was clipped by 4 bases and J by 0 bases, with 2 bases between them. The CDR3 sequence: CASSWSTDTQYF. The CDR3 region has the DNA TGTGCCAGCAGCTGGAGCACAGATACGCAGTATTTT.

J is TRBJ1-1 and V is TRBV7-3; weak D call: TRBD1 (6 bases). Germline values: CDR1 SGHTA, CDR2 FQGTGA. V was shortened by 2 bases and J by 4 bases, with 14 bases between the two germline ends. The CDR3 runs 15 residues. CDR3 loop: CASSLSAGGATEAFF. CDR3 bases: TGTGCCAGCAGCTTATCGGCCGGGGGGGCCACTGAAGCTTTCTTT. The full variable domain, with the rest looked up from reference TRBV7-3 and TRBJ1-1, is GAGVSQTPSNKVTEKGKYVELRCDPISGHTALYWYRQSLGQGPEFLIYFQGTGAADDSGLPNDRFFAVRPEGSVSTLKIQRTERGDSAVYLCASSLSAGGATEAFFGQGTRLTVV.

The chain joins TRBV6-6 to TRBJ2-5, with a possible D match to TRBD1 (5 bases). V dropped 6 bases and J dropped 1 base, with 9 bases sitting between them. The CDR3 runs 13 residues. Germline V gene lookup returns CDR1 MNHNY and CDR2 SVGAGI (reference sequence). In DNA, the CDR3 is TGTGCCAGCAGCCTGGGGCTCCAAGAGACCCAGTACTTC. Protein sequence: CASSLGLQETQYF.

CDR3 loop: CASSLRPNEKLFF. For the CDR3, the DNA is TGCGCCAGCAGCTTGAGACCCAATGAAAAACTGTTTTTT. The gene calls are TRBV5-1 and TRBJ1-4; no clear D. CDR1 SGHRS and CDR2 YFSETQ come from the germline V gene. The CDR3 spans 13 residues. Trimming left V 1 base short and J 5 bases short, with 6 bases between.

The rearrangement uses TRBV30 and TRBJ2-5; D gene unclear. Looked up from germline, CDR1 is GTSNPN and CDR2 is SVGIG (reference sequence). V gave up 0 bases and J gave up 5 bases, with 7 bases separating them. The CDR3 extends over 12 amino acids. The CDR3 here is CAWSVSRETQYF. The CDR3 region has the DNA TGTGCCTGGAGTGTATCCCGGGAGACCCAGTACTTC.